This T cell receptor (beta chain) was captured in a study of blood T cell repertoires in COVID-19. Study context: Italy, Spain and the United States were the sources of the convalescent and acute COVID-19 samples. Sources were T cells, B-cell-depleted T cells, or PBMCs; the material itself was cDNA or gDNA.

Germline V gene data show CDR1 as KGHSH and CDR2 as LQKENI. V lost 0 bases to trimming and J lost 0 bases; unmatched junction nucleotides: 4. The CDR3 is 17 residues long. As handled by the study authors: From reference gene primer amplification, estimates of nucleated cell counts were derived. Here immunoSEQ multiplex PCR was the method, and the copy in TCRdb shows in-frame clones only, minus some. V, J and clone size are taken as reported in that table, and D and trimming were inferred from the DNA itself. The top ten hold around 5.2% of the sample, which has about 130,000 clones, approximately 81% seen once. There are a few counts of this clone.

This TCR derives from a man aged 55-75 years with acute or convalescent COVID-19. Material for sequencing was peripheral blood. This chain connects TRBV18 to TRBJ2-5; 10 bases map to TRBD2. This chain's CDR3 is CASSPPTSGDYQETQYF. In DNA form, the CDR3 reads TGTGCCAGCTCACCACCTACTAGCGGGGACTACCAAGAGACCCAGTACTTC. The whole variable domain, filled in from reference TRBV18 and TRBJ2-5, reads NAGVMQNPRHLVRRRGQEARLRCSPMKGHSHVYWYRQLPEEGLKFMVYLQKENIIDESGMPKERFSAEFPKEGPSILRIQQVVRGDSAAYFCASSPPTSGDYQETQYFGPGTRLLVL.